This entry concerns a single T cell receptor beta chain. With V trimmed by 7 bases and J by 5 bases, 13 bases remained unmatched. CDR3 size: 15 residues. Germline assignment: CDR1 SNHLY and CDR2 FYNNEI. The record originates from a study of cytomegalovirus exposure and HLA in healthy donors. The PCR used 60 Vbeta and 13 Jbeta primers. The table came from immunoSEQ multiplex PCR; TCRdb's copy has only in-frame clones and leaves some out. Of some 200,000 clones in the sample, approximately 82% are singletons; the top ten hold approximately 0.63%. This rearrangement joins TRBV2 to TRBJ2-7; 8 nucleotides agree with TRBD1. What was sequenced was PBMCs. The sequence was collected from a man aged 18 to 30 in good health and CMV-seronegative. For the CDR3, the DNA is TGTGCCAGCATCCCCCGGGACAGGAGCGTCAACGAGCAGTACTTC. Translating gives CASIPRDRSVNEQYF.